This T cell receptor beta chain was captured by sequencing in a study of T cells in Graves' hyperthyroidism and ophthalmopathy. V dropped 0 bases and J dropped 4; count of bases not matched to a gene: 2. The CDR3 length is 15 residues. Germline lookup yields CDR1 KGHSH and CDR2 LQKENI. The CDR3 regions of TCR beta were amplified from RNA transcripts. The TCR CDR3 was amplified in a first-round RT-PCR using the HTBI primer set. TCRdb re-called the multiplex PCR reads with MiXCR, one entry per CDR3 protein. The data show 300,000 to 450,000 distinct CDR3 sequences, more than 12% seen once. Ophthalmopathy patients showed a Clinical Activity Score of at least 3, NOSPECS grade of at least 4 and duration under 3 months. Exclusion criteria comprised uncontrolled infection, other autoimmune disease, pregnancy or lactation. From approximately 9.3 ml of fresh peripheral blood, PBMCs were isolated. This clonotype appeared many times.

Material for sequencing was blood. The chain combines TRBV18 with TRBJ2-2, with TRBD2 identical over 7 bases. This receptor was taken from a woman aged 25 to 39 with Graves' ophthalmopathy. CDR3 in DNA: TGTGCCAGCTCACCACCAGGGAGGGCCACCGGGGAGCTGTTTTTT. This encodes CASSPPGRATGELFF.